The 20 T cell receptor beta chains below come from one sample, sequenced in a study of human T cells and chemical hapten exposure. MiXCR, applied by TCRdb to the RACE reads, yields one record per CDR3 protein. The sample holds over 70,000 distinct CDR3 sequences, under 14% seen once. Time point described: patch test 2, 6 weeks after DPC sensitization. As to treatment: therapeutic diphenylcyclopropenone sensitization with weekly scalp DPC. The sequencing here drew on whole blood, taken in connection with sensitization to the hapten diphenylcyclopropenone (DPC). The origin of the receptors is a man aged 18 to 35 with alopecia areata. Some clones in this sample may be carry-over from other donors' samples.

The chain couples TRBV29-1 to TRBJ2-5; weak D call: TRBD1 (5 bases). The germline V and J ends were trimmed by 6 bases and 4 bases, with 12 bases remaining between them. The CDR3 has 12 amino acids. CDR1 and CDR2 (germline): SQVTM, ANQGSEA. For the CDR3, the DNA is TGCAGCGTGCGCCAGGGCGGAGAGACCCAGTACTTC. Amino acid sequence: CSVRQGGETQYF.

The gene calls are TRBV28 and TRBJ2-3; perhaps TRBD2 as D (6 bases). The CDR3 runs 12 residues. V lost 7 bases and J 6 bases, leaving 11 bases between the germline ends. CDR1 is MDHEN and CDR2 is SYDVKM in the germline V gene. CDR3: CASNGGLDTQYF. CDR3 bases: TGTGCCAGCAATGGGGGGTTGGATACGCAGTATTTT.

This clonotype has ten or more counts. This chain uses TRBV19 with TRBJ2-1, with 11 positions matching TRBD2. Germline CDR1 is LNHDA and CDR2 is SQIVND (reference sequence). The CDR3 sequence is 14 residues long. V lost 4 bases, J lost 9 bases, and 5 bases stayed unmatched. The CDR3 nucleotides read TGTGCCAGTAGTACTAGCGGGGGGCCCAGTGAGCAGTTCTTC. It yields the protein CASSTSGGPSEQFF.

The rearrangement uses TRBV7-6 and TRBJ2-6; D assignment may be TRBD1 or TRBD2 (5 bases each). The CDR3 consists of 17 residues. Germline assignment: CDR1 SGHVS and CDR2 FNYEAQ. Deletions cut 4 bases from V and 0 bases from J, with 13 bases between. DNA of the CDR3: TGTGCCAGCAGCTCCGGGACGGATAGCTCTGGGGCCAACGTCCTGACTTTC. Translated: CASSSGTDSSGANVLTF.

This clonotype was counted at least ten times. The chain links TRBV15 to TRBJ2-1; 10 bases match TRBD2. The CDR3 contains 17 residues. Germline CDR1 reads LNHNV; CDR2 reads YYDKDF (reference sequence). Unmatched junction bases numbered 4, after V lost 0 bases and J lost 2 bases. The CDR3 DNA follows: TGTGCCACCAGCAGAGAGGGTAGCGGGGGGACCTACAATGAGCAGTTCTTC. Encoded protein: CATSREGSGGTYNEQFF. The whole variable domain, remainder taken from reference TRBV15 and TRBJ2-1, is DAMVIQNPRYQVTQFGKPVTLSCSQTLNHNVMYWYQQKSSQAPKLLFHYYDKDFNNEADTPDNFQSRRPNTSFCFLDIRSPGLGDTAMYLCATSREGSGGTYNEQFFGPGTRLTVL.

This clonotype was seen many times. The DNA of the CDR3 is TGTGCCAGCAGCTTAGTCCCTGTACTAGCGGGGGGACTGGATACGCAGTATTTT. Encoded protein: CASSLVPVLAGGLDTQYF. The V gene is TRBV7-6, the J gene TRBJ2-3; 12 nucleotides match TRBD2. The V gene end was trimmed by 1 base and the J gene end by 6 bases; junction bases not matched to a gene: 11. The CDR3 has 18 residues. The germline gives CDR1 SGHVS, CDR2 FNYEAQ.

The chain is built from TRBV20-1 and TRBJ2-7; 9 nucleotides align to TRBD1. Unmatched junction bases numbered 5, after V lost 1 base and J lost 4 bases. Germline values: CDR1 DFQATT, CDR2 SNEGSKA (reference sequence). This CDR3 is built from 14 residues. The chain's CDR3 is CSARGTGDYYEQYF. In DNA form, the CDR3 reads TGCAGTGCTAGAGGGACAGGGGATTATTACGAGCAGTACTTC.

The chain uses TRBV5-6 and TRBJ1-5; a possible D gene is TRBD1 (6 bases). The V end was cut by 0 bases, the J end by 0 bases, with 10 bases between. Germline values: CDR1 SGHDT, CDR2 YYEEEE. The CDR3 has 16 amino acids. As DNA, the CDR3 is TGTGCCAGCAGCTTGGCCTGGGACATTAGCAATCAGCCCCAGCATTTT. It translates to CASSLAWDISNQPQHF.

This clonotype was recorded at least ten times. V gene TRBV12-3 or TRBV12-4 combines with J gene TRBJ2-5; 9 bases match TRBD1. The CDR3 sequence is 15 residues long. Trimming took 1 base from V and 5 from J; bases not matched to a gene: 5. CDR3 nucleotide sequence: TGTGCCAGCAGTTTAGGGACAGGGGTTCGGGAGACCCAGTACTTC. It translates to CASSLGTGVRETQYF.

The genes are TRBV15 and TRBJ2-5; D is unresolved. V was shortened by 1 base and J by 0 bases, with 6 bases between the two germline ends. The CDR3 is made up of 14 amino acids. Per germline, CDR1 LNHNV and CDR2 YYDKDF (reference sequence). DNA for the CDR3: TGTGCCACCAGCAGAGCAGAGTACCAAGAGACCCAGTACTTC. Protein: CATSRAEYQETQYF. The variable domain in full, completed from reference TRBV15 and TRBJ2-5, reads DAMVIQNPRYQVTQFGKPVTLSCSQTLNHNVMYWYQQKSSQAPKLLFHYYDKDFNNEADTPDNFQSRRPNTSFCFLDIRSPGLGDTAMYLCATSRAEYQETQYFGPGTRLLVL.

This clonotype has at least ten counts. The CDR3 DNA follows: TGTGCCAGCACCACGGGGGTCGGCACTGAAGCTTTCTTT. This gives the protein CASTTGVGTEAFF. The rearrangement joins TRBV12-3 or TRBV12-4 to TRBJ1-1; possibly TRBD1 for D (5 bases). This CDR3 region has 13 residues. V dropped 7 bases and J dropped 4 bases, with 13 bases sitting between them.

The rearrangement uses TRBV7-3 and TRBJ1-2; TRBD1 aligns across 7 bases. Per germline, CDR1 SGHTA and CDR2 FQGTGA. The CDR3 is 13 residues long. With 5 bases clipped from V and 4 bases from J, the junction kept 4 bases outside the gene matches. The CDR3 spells CASSTRQGYGYTF. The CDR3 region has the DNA TGTGCCAGCAGCACCCGACAGGGCTATGGCTACACCTTC.

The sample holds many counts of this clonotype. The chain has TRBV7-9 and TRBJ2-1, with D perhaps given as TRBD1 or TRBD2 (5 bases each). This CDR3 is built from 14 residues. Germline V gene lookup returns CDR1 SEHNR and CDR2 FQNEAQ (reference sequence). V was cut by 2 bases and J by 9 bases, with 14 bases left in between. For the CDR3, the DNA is TGTGCCAGCAGCTTAAAGGAGTCGGGGCTTGAGCAGTTCTTC. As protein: CASSLKESGLEQFF.

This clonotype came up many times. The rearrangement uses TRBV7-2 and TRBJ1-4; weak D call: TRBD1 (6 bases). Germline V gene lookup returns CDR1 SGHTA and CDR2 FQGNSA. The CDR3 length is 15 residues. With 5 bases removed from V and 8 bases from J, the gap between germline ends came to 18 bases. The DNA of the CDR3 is TGTGCCAGCAGCGGTAGAGGGGGAATTGGAGAAAAACTGTTTTTT. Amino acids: CASSGRGGIGEKLFF.

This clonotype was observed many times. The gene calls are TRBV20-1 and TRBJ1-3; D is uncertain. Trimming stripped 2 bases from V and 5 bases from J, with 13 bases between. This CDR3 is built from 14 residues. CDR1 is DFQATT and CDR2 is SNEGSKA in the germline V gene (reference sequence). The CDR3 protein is CSARIGLGRNTIYF. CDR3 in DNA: TGCAGTGCTAGAATCGGGCTCGGAAGAAACACCATATATTTT.

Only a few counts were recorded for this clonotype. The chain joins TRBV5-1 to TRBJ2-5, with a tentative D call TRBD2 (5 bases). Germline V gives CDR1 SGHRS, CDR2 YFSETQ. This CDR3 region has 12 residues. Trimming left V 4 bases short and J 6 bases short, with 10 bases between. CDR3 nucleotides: TGCGCCAGCAGCGTGGACGGGAAGACCCAGTACTTC. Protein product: CASSVDGKTQYF.

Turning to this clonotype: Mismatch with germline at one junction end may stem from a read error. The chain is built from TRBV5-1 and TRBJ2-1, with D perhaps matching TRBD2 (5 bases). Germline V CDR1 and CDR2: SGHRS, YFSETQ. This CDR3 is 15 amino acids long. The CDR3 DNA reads TGCGCCAGCAGCTTTAGGGAAGCCGACTACAATGAACAGTTCTTC. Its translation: CASSFREADYNEQFF.

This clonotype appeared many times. CDR3: CASSLGRTSTDTQYF. The CDR3 nucleotides are TGTGCCAGCAGCCTAGGCCGTACTAGCACAGATACGCAGTATTTT. This sequence joins TRBV7-9 and TRBJ2-3; no firm D call. V was clipped by 5 bases and J by 0 bases, with 12 bases between them. The CDR3 loop spans 15 amino acids. The V gene's germline CDR1 is SEHNR and CDR2 FQNEAQ (reference sequence).

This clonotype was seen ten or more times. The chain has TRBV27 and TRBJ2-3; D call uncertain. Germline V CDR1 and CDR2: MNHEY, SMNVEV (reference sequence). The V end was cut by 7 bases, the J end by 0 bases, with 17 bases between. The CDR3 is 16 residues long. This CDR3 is CASTSRPLGSTDTQYF. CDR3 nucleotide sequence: TGTGCCAGCACCTCCCGCCCGTTGGGGAGCACAGATACGCAGTATTTT.

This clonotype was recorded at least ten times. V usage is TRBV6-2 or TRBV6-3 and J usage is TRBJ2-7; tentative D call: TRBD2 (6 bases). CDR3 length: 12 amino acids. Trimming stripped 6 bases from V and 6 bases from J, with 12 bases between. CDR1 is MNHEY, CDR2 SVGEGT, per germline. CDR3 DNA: TGTGCCAGCAGCCAGTCTAGCGTCGAGCAGTACTTC. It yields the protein CASSQSSVEQYF.